This note documents a single T cell receptor (beta chain) sequence. Its antigen is still unknown. The sample comes from a study of early T cells in non-severe SARS-CoV-2 infection. Study-wide points: VDJdb matching, biased toward anti-spike CD8 responses, missed private and CD4 specificities.

Each single cDNA molecule received a unique molecular identifier. MiXCR, run by TCRdb on the 5' RACE reads, gives a single entry per CDR3 protein. The profile shows tens of thousands of distinct CDR3 sequences, under 30% of them singletons. The TCR originated in an adult who was a healthcare worker with PCR-confirmed SARS-CoV-2 infection or an uninfected control (not recorded which). Material: whole blood, obtained at baseline.

For the CDR3, the DNA is TGCAGTGCTAGAGATTACGGACAGCCGTCCTACAATGAGCAGTTCTTC. It codes for CSARDYGQPSYNEQFF. V and J are TRBV20-1 and TRBJ2-1; D possibly corresponds to TRBD1 (6 bases). This CDR3 contains 16 residues. V lost 0 bases to trimming and J lost 1 base, with 13 bases between them. Germline-derived CDR1 and CDR2 are DFQATT and SNEGSKA (reference sequence).